This TCR beta chain was found in a study of T-cell reconstitution after alpha-beta-depleted transplantation in children. Regarding the study as a whole: The origin of alpha-beta T cells about two months after transplant was reportedly several hundred expanded graft clones.

A library of TCRbeta sequences, prepared with unique molecular identifiers, was generated. TCRdb re-called the PCR reads through MiXCR, storing one row per CDR3 protein. This sample has 200,000 or so distinct CDR3 sequences, with roughly 6.3% found just once. Germline lookup yields CDR1 LNHDA and CDR2 SQIVND (reference sequence). The CDR3 length is 16 residues. J lost 1 base, V lost 7 bases, and 10 bases had no gene match. In its sample, this clonotype was seen many times. As yet, its antigen is unknown. This specimen was PBMCs, taken before TCRalphabeta/CD19-depleted stem cell transplant. The receptor comes from a girl under three years old with combined immunodeficiency, due to receive a stem cell transplant. V usage is TRBV19 and J usage is TRBJ2-4; 7 nucleotides match TRBD1. The CDR3 sequence: CASTGGGSYAKNIQYF. CDR3 bases: TGTGCCAGTACAGGGGGTGGGAGTTATGCCAAAAACATTCAGTACTTC.